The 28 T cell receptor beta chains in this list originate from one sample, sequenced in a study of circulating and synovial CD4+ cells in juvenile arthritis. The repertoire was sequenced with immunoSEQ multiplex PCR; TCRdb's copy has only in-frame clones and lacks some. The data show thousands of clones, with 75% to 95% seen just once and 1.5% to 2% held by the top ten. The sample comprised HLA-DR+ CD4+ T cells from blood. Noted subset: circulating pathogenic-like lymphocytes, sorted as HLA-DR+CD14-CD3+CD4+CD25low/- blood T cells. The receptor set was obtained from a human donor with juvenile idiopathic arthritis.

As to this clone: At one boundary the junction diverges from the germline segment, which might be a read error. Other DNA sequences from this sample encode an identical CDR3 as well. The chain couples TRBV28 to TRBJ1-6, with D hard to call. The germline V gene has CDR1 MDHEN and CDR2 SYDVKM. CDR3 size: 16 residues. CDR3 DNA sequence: TGTGCCAGCAGCACCCGGTGGATTCGAGGGAATTCCCCCCTCCACTTT. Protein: CASSTRWIRGNSPLHF. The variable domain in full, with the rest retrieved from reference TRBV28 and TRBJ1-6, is DVKVTQSSRYLVKRTGEKVFLECVQDMDHENMFWYRQDPGLGLRLIYFSYDVKMKEKGDIPEGYSVSREKKERFSLILESASTNQTSMYLCASSTRWIRGNSPLHFGNGTRLTVT.

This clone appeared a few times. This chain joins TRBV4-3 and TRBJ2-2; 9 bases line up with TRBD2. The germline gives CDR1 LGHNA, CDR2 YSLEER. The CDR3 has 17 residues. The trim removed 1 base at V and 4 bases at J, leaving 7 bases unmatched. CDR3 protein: CASSQVVLAGRTGELFF. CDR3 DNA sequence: TGCGCCAGCAGCCAAGTGGTACTAGCGGGTCGCACCGGGGAGCTGTTTTTT.

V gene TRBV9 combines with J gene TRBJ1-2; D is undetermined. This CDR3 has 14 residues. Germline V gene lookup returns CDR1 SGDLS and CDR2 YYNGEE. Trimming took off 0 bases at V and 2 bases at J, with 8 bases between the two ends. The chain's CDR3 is CASSVDEGNYGYTF. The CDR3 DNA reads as TGTGCCAGCAGCGTAGACGAGGGAAACTATGGCTACACCTTC.

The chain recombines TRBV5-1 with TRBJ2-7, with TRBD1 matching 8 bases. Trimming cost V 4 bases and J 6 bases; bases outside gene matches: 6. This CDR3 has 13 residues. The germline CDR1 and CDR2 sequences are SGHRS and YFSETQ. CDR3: CASSAGQGVEQYF. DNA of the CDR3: TGCGCCAGCAGCGCAGGACAGGGAGTCGAGCAGTACTTC.

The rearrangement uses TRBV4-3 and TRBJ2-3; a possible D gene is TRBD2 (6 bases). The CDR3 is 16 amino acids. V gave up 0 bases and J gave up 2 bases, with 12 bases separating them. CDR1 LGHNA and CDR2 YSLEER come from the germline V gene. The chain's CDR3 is CASSQDWREPTDTQYF. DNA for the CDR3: TGCGCCAGCAGCCAAGACTGGCGGGAACCCACAGATACGCAGTATTTT.

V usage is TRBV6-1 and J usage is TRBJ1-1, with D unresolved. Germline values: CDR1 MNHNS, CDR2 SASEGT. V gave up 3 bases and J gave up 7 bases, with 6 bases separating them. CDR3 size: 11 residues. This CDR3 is CASSDAGEAFF. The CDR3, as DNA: TGTGCCAGCAGTGACGCAGGTGAAGCTTTCTTT.

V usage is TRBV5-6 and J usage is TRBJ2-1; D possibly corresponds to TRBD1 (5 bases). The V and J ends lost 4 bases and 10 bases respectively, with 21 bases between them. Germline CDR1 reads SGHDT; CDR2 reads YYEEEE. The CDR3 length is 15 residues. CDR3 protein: CASSQVGAGFWEQFF. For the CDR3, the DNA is TGTGCCAGCAGCCAGGTTGGGGCCGGATTTTGGGAGCAGTTCTTC.

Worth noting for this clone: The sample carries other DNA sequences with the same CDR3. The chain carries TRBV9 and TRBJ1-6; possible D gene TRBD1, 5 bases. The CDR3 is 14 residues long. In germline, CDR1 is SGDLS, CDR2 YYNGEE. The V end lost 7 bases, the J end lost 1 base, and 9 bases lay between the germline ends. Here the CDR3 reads CASSQGSYNSPLHF. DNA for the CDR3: TGTGCCAGCTCCCAGGGATCCTATAATTCACCCCTCCACTTT.

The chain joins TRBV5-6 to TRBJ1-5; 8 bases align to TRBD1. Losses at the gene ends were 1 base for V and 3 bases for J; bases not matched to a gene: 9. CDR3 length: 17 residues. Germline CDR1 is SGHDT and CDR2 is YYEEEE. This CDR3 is CASSLRTGKGPNQPQHF. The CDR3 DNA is TGTGCCAGCAGCTTGCGGACAGGGAAGGGTCCCAATCAGCCCCAGCATTTT.

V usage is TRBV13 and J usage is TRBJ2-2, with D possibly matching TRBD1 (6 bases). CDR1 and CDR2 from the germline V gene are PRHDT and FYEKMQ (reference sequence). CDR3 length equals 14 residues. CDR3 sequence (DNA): TGTGGGAGCATAAAACAGGGAAACACCGGGGAGCTGTTTTTT. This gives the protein CGSIKQGNTGELFF.

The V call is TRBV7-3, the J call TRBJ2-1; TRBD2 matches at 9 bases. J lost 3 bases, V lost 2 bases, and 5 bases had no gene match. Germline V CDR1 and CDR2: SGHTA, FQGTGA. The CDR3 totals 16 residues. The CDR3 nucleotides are TGTGCCAGCAGCTTATTCCCAGCGGGAGGCTACAATGAGCAGTTCTTC. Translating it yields CASSLFPAGGYNEQFF.

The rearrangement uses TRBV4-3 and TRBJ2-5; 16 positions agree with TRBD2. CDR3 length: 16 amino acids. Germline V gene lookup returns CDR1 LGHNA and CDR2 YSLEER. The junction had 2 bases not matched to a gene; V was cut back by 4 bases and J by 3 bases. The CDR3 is CASSLGTSGGEETQYF. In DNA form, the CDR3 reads TGCGCCAGCAGCCTAGGGACTAGCGGGGGGGAAGAGACCCAGTACTTC.

The CDR3 nucleotides read TGTGCCAGCAGTTCCCCGGGACTAGCGGCCTACGAGCAGTACTTC. It yields the protein CASSSPGLAAYEQYF. The chain uses TRBV6-5 and TRBJ2-7; TRBD2 matches 11 bases. The CDR3 has 15 amino acids. CDR1 and CDR2 from the germline V gene are MNHEY and SVGAGI. The trim removed 4 bases at V and 2 bases at J, leaving 4 bases unmatched.

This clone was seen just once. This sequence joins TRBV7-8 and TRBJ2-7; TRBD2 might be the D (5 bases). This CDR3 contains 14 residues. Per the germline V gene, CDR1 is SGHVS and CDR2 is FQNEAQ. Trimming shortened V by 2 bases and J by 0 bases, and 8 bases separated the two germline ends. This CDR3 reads CASSLSRGSYEQYF. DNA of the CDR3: TGTGCCAGCAGCTTAAGTCGGGGCTCCTACGAGCAGTACTTC.

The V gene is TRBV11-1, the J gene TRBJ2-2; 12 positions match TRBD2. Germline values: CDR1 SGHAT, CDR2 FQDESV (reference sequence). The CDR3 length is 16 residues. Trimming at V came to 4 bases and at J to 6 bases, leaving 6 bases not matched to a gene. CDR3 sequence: CASSSPGLAGSGELFF. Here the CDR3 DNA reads TGTGCCAGCAGCTCCCCGGGACTAGCGGGTTCCGGGGAGCTGTTTTTT.

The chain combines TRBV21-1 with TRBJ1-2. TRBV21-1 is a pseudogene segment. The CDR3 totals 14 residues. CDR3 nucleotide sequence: TGTGCCAGCGTTCGGGGAGGGAGACCACTCGGCTACACCTTC. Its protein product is CASVRGGRPLGYTF.

Here the CDR3 reads CASIQRELGELFF. In nucleotides, the CDR3 is TGTGCCAGCATACAGCGGGAGCTCGGGGAGCTGTTTTTT. J is TRBJ2-2 and V is TRBV2; 8 bases map to TRBD2. This CDR3 comprises 13 residues. CDR1 SNHLY and CDR2 FYNNEI come from the germline V gene. The junction had 5 bases not matched to a gene; V was cut back by 7 bases and J by 7 bases.

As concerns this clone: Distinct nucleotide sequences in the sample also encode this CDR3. CDR3 DNA: TGTGCCAGTAGGATTACAGGGGGCACCTATAATTCACCCCTCCACTTT. This sequence encodes CASRITGGTYNSPLHF. This chain links TRBV19 with TRBJ1-6, with 9 bases matching TRBD1. V shed 6 bases, J shed 2 bases, and the junction held 5 bases outside the gene matches. Germline V lookup: CDR1 LNHDA, CDR2 SQIVND (reference sequence). CDR3 length: 16 amino acids.

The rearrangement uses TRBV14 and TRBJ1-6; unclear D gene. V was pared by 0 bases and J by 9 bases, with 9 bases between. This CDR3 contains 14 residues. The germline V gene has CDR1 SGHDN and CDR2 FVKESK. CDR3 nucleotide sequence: TGTGCCAGCAGCCAAGAGGGTTGGAGTTCACCCCTCCACTTT. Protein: CASSQEGWSSPLHF.

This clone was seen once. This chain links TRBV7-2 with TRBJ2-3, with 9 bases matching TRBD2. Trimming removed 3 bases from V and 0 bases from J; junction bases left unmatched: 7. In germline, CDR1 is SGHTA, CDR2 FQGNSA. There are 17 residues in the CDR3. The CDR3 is CASSLTGRGGSTDTQYF. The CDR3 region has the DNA TGTGCCAGCAGCTTGACGGGGCGGGGGGGAAGCACAGATACGCAGTATTTT.

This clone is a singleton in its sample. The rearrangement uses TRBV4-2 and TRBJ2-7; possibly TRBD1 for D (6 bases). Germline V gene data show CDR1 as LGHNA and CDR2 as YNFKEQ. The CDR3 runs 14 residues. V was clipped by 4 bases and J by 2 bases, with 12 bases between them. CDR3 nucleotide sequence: TGTGCCAGCAGCCTTGGGACACGAACCTACGAGCAGTACTTC. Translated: CASSLGTRTYEQYF.

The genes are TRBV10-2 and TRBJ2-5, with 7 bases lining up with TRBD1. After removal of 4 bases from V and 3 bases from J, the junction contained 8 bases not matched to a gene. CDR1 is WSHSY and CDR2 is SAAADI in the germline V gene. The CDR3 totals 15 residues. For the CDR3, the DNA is TGCGCCAGCAGTGTCCGGTACAGGGGCAAAGAGACCCAGTACTTC. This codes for CASSVRYRGKETQYF.

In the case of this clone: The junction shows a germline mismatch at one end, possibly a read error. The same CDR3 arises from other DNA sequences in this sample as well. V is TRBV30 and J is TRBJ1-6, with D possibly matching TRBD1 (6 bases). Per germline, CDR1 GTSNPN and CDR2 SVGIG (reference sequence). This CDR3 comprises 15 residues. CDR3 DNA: TGTGCCTCCTCCTCCTTGAGCCACAGGGATTCCCCCCTCCACTTT. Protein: CASSSLSHRDSPLHF.

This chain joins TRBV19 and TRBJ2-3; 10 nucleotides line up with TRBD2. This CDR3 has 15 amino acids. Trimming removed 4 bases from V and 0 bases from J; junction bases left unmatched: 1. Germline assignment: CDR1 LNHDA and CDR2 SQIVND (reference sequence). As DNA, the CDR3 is TGTGCCAGTAGTACTAGCGGGGGAAGCACAGATACGCAGTATTTT. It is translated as CASSTSGGSTDTQYF.

CDR3 DNA: TGTGCCAGCAGTTTAGGAGGGGGCGGCAATCAGCCCCAGCATTTT. Encoded protein: CASSLGGGGNQPQHF. The chain joins TRBV27 to TRBJ1-5; the match to TRBD1 covers 7 bases. CDR1 is MNHEY and CDR2 is SMNVEV in the germline V gene (reference sequence). The CDR3 is made up of 15 amino acids. Germline trimming cut 2 bases from V and 2 bases from J; bases unmatched to any gene: 3.

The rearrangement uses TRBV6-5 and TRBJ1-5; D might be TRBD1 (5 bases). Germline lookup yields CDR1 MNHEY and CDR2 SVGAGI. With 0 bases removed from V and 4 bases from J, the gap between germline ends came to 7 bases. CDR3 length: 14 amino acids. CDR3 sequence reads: CASSYSAGNQPQHF. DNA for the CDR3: TGTGCCAGCAGTTACTCGGCAGGGAATCAGCCCCAGCATTTT.

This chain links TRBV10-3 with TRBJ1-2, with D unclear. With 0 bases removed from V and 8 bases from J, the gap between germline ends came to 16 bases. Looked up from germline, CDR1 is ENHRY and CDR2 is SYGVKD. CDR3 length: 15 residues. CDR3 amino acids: CAISESRNSPRGYTF. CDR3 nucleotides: TGTGCCATCAGTGAGTCGAGAAACAGCCCCAGGGGCTACACCTTC.

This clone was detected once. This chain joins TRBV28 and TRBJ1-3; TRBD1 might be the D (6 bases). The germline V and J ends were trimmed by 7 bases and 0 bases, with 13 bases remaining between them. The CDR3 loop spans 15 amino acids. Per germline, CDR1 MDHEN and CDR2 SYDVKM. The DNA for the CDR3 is TGTGCCAGCACCTCCGGGACACCCTCTGGAAACACCATATATTTT. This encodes CASTSGTPSGNTIYF.